These 4 T cell receptor beta chains came from one sample sequenced in a study of blood T cell repertoires in COVID-19. The protocol was immunoSEQ multiplex PCR, while the TCRdb copy is restricted to in-frame clones and leaves out a portion. The sample shows a few hundred thousand clones, over 65% of them seen only once. Input material: PBMCs or T cells enriched from blood (not recorded which). The receptors were sampled from a woman in her fifties or sixties who had recovered from COVID-19.

This sequence joins TRBV6-1 and TRBJ2-2; 7 bases agree with TRBD2. CDR1 is MNHNS, CDR2 SASEGT, per germline. V lost 2 bases, J lost 6 bases, and 6 bases stayed unmatched. The CDR3 runs 15 residues. The CDR3 here is CASSESYRGAGELFF. In DNA form, the CDR3 reads TGTGCCAGCAGTGAATCCTATCGGGGGGCCGGGGAGCTGTTTTTT.

This clone has a handful of counts. The rearrangement uses TRBV7-6 and TRBJ2-1, with D perhaps TRBD1 (5 bases). From germline, CDR1 is SGHVS and CDR2 FNYEAQ. The CDR3 is 15 residues long. V shed 3 bases and J shed 9 bases, with 18 bases lying between them. Here the CDR3 reads CASSFTLSDSREQFF. CDR3 bases: TGTGCCAGCAGCTTTACCCTCTCAGACAGCCGTGAGCAGTTCTTC.

J is TRBJ2-3 and V is TRBV4-2; D remains ambiguous. The CDR3 loop spans 14 amino acids. The germline V gene encodes CDR1 LGHNA and CDR2 YNFKEQ. V was clipped by 0 bases and J by 2 bases, with 6 bases between them. The CDR3, as DNA: TGTGCCAGCAGCCAAGAGTCCATCACAGATACGCAGTATTTT. Amino acids: CASSQESITDTQYF.

This sequence joins TRBV18 and TRBJ1-5, with D possibly matching TRBD1 (6 bases). The CDR3 loop spans 14 amino acids. V was pared by 5 bases and J by 5 bases, with 13 bases between. CDR1 and CDR2 (germline): KGHSH, LQKENI. CDR3 region: CASSTSQGHQPQHF. CDR3 sequence (DNA): TGTGCCAGCTCAACCTCACAGGGACATCAGCCCCAGCATTTT.